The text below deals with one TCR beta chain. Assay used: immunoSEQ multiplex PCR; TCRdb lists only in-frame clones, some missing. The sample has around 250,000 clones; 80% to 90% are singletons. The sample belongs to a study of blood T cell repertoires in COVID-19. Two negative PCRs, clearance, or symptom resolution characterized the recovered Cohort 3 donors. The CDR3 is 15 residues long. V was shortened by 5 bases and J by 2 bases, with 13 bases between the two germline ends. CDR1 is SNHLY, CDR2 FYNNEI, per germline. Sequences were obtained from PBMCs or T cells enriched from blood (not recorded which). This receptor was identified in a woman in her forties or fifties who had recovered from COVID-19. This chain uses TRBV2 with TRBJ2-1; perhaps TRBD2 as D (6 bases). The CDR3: CASSFGTGAYNEQFF. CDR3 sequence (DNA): TGTGCCAGCAGTTTCGGTACGGGGGCCTACAATGAGCAGTTCTTC.